This T cell receptor (beta chain) was retrieved from a study of blood T cell repertoires in COVID-19. Profiling relied on immunoSEQ multiplex PCR, and the TCRdb table lists in-frame clones only, not all of them. The sample lists approximately 340,000 clones; just over 90% were seen once. Germline assignment: CDR1 SGHTA and CDR2 FQGNSA. The CDR3 runs to 14 residues. Losses at the gene ends were 4 bases for V and 1 base for J; bases not matched to a gene: 3. Sequencing used PBMCs or T cells enriched from blood (not recorded which). The receptor's source is a woman between 40 and 55 years old who had been exposed to COVID-19. The chain joins TRBV7-2 to TRBJ1-1; 7 bases are a match to TRBD1. CDR3 sequence (DNA): TGTGCCAGCAGCTCGGGACAGACGAACACTGAAGCTTTCTTT. Residues: CASSSGQTNTEAFF.